Following are 23 T cell receptor beta chains from one sample sequenced in a study of T cell responses to AZD1222 COVID-19 vaccine. Sequencing was performed with immunoSEQ multiplex PCR; in TCRdb, only in-frame clones are kept and a portion is missing. The table shows about 79,000 clones, with 80% to 90% occurring only once. The sequencing used peripheral blood, collected 28 days after the second AZD1222 dose. The receptors derive from an adult who received the AZD1222 COVID-19 vaccine.

This chain uses TRBV27 with TRBJ2-1; D remains unclear. Trimming left V 4 bases short and J 3 bases short, with 10 bases between. CDR1 and CDR2 from the germline V gene are MNHEY and SMNVEV (reference sequence). The CDR3 is 14 residues long. CDR3 bases: TGTGCCAGCAGTTCCCTTCCCAACTACAATGAGCAGTTCTTC. It encodes CASSSLPNYNEQFF.

The chain carries TRBV5-4 and TRBJ2-2; possible D gene TRBD2, 6 bases. Germline CDR1 reads SGHNT; CDR2 reads YYREEE (reference sequence). The V and J ends lost 4 bases and 1 base respectively, with 11 bases between them. The CDR3 has 15 residues. The CDR3 is CASSPRRENTGELFF. Here the CDR3 DNA reads TGTGCCAGCAGCCCGCGGAGGGAGAACACCGGGGAGCTGTTTTTT.

The chain is built from TRBV5-1 and TRBJ2-1; 10 bases line up with TRBD1. This CDR3 has 13 amino acids. Trimming removed 4 bases from V and 9 bases from J; junction bases left unmatched: 4. In germline, CDR1 is SGHRS, CDR2 YFSETQ. CDR3: CASSGTGDREQFF. The CDR3 coding sequence is TGCGCCAGCAGCGGGACAGGGGATCGTGAGCAGTTCTTC.

This rearrangement joins TRBV6-6 to TRBJ1-1, with D possibly matching TRBD1 (6 bases). The V gene's germline CDR1 is MNHNY and CDR2 SVGAGI (reference sequence). Trimming pared 6 bases from V and 5 bases from J, leaving 13 bases between. The CDR3 is made up of 13 amino acids. The CDR3 nucleotides are TGTGCCAGCAGAAGAGGGGGAGATACTGAAGCTTTCTTT. The encoded protein is CASRRGGDTEAFF.

This rearrangement joins TRBV7-9 to TRBJ2-1, with no clear D. CDR3 length: 13 amino acids. Trimming cost V 1 base and J 9 bases, with 10 bases left between them. CDR1 is SEHNR, CDR2 FQNEAQ, per germline (reference sequence). CDR3 residues: CASSLGQSGEQFF. DNA of the CDR3: TGTGCCAGCAGCTTAGGGCAGTCGGGTGAGCAGTTCTTC.

The chain combines TRBV6-2 or TRBV6-3 with TRBJ1-2; 7 bases line up with TRBD1. Germline CDR1 MNHEY, CDR2 SVGEGT. The CDR3 extends over 13 amino acids. V was clipped by 5 bases and J by 5 bases; unmatched bases: 5. The CDR3: CASSPGQIYGYTF. The CDR3 DNA reads TGTGCCAGCAGTCCGGGACAGATATATGGCTACACCTTC.

The V call is TRBV4-2, the J call TRBJ2-3, with 11 bases fitting TRBD1. Germline assignment: CDR1 LGHNA and CDR2 YNFKEQ. V dropped 4 bases and J dropped 5; count of bases not matched to a gene: 8. The CDR3 extends over 16 amino acids. The CDR3 sequence: CASSRPRGQGEDTQYF. CDR3 nucleotide sequence: TGTGCCAGCAGCCGGCCCCGGGGACAGGGGGAAGATACGCAGTATTTT.

The table lists this clone with a few counts. The chain has TRBV5-6 and TRBJ2-1; the D gene is possibly TRBD1 (5 bases). V was shortened by 5 bases and J by 5 bases, with 17 bases between the two germline ends. The CDR3 runs 15 residues. The germline V gene encodes CDR1 SGHDT and CDR2 YYEEEE. The CDR3 sequence is CASRAAPTANNEQFF. DNA for the CDR3: TGTGCCAGCAGGGCAGCCCCGACAGCCAACAATGAGCAGTTCTTC.

V is TRBV3-1 (or the pseudogene TRBV3-2) and J is TRBJ2-2, with unresolved D. This CDR3 is built from 15 residues. Germline-derived CDR1 and CDR2 are LGHDT and YNNKEL (reference sequence). Trimming removed 0 bases from V and 6 bases from J, with 11 bases in between. The CDR3 nucleotides are TGTGCCAGCAGCCAAGAATCCACCGCTTCCGGGGAGCTGTTTTTT. As protein: CASSQESTASGELFF.

This sequence joins TRBV4-1 and TRBJ2-3, with D hard to call. Germline values: CDR1 MGHRA, CDR2 YSYEKL. The CDR3 contains 13 residues. The V gene lost 1 base and the J gene lost 6 bases, with 8 bases spanning the gap. CDR3 amino acids: CASSQGVGDTQYF. The DNA for the CDR3 is TGCGCCAGCAGCCAAGGCGTGGGGGATACGCAGTATTTT.

The gene calls are TRBV5-1 and TRBJ1-2; no clear D. The V and J ends lost 0 bases and 8 bases respectively, with 14 bases between them. The CDR3 is made up of 14 amino acids. The germline gives CDR1 SGHRS, CDR2 YFSETQ. The DNA of the CDR3 is TGCGCCAGCAGCTTGGGTGAGGGATCGAGAGGCTACACCTTC. This codes for CASSLGEGSRGYTF.

The chain joins TRBV2 to TRBJ2-1; 7 bases line up with TRBD2. The CDR3 loop spans 15 amino acids. Germline V gives CDR1 SNHLY, CDR2 FYNNEI. The V gene end was trimmed by 2 bases and the J gene end by 2 bases; junction bases not matched to a gene: 3. CDR3 nucleotides: TGTGCCAGCAGTGAAACTAGCGTAACCTACAATGAGCAGTTCTTC. It translates to CASSETSVTYNEQFF.

This clone was picked up one time. The rearrangement uses TRBV11-3 and TRBJ2-1, with D perhaps being TRBD1 or TRBD2 (5 bases each). CDR3 length: 15 residues. CDR1 is SGHNT, CDR2 YENEEA, per germline. V lost 5 bases and J lost 7, with 18 bases in between. CDR3 amino acids: CASSPRGTRRNEQFF. CDR3 DNA: TGTGCCAGCAGCCCAAGGGGAACTAGGAGGAATGAGCAGTTCTTC.

V gene TRBV27 combines with J gene TRBJ2-1, with 9 bases identical to TRBD2. The junction had 9 bases not matched to a gene; V was cut back by 7 bases and J by 2 bases. Germline-derived CDR1 and CDR2 are MNHEY and SMNVEV (reference sequence). This CDR3 is built from 16 residues. The CDR3 is CASTLTSGPPYNEQFF. For the CDR3, the DNA is TGTGCCAGCACCTTGACTAGCGGCCCACCCTACAATGAGCAGTTCTTC.

This chain links TRBV27 with TRBJ2-7, with 8 bases lining up with TRBD1. Germline V gene sequence: CDR1 MNHEY, CDR2 SMNVEV (reference sequence). The CDR3 totals 15 residues. The trim removed 5 bases at V and 3 bases at J, leaving 9 bases unmatched. CDR3 bases: TGTGCCAGCAGTCACACGACAGGGGTCCTCTACGAGCAGTACTTC. Its protein product is CASSHTTGVLYEQYF.

The V gene is TRBV30, the J gene TRBJ1-4; tentatively, D is TRBD1 (6 bases). The CDR3 spans 13 residues. Germline V gene lookup returns CDR1 GTSNPN and CDR2 SVGIG (reference sequence). The V and J ends lost 4 bases and 7 bases respectively, with 13 bases between them. The CDR3: CAWNGQPGEKLFF. Written as DNA, the CDR3 is TGTGCCTGGAATGGACAGCCAGGTGAAAAACTGTTTTTT.

The chain couples TRBV28 to TRBJ1-1, with a weak D call TRBD1 (5 bases). The germline CDR1 and CDR2 sequences are MDHEN and SYDVKM. Trimming pared 2 bases from V and 7 bases from J, leaving 14 bases between. The CDR3 has 14 amino acids. As DNA, the CDR3 is TGTGCCAGCAGTTTAGTCAGGGATCAAGGTGAAGCTTTCTTT. It translates to CASSLVRDQGEAFF.

This clone showed up just a few times. This sequence joins TRBV4-3 and TRBJ1-1; D is unresolved. CDR3 size: 14 residues. Germline CDR1 and CDR2: LGHNA and YSLEER. Between the trimmed V and J ends, which lost 4 bases and 4 bases, there was a span of 13 bases. This CDR3 reads CASSPSWQSTEAFF. In nucleotides, the CDR3 is TGCGCCAGCAGCCCGAGCTGGCAGAGCACTGAAGCTTTCTTT.

The count of this clone is one. This chain connects TRBV3-1 (or the pseudogene TRBV3-2) to TRBJ1-1, with D unclear. CDR1 is LGHDT, CDR2 YNNKEL, per germline (reference sequence). Deletions cut 4 bases from V and 6 bases from J, with 15 bases between. This CDR3 is built from 14 residues. The CDR3 nucleotides read TGTGCCAGCAGCCCCGCCGGGAGGGCCGCTGAAGCTTTCTTT. It codes for CASSPAGRAAEAFF.

The chain joins TRBV21-1 to TRBJ1-2; TRBD1 is the table's D call, not checked against the DNA. TRBV21-1 is recorded as a pseudogene. This CDR3 spans 15 amino acids. CDR3 region: CASRHGHASRYGYTF. CDR3 sequence (DNA): TGTGCCAGCAGACACGGACATGCGAGTCGATATGGCTACACCTTC.

The chain employs TRBV6-5 and TRBJ2-5, with 7 bases identical to TRBD1. Germline V gene sequence: CDR1 MNHEY, CDR2 SVGAGI. After removal of 7 bases from V and 4 bases from J, the junction contained 6 bases not matched to a gene. The CDR3 runs to 13 residues. CDR3 DNA sequence: TGTGCCAGCATGGTCCGGGACAGAGAGACCCAGTACTTC. Amino acid sequence: CASMVRDRETQYF.

The chain is built from TRBV19 and TRBJ2-3; TRBD2 matches 7 bases. The CDR3 loop spans 17 amino acids. Per the germline V gene, CDR1 is LNHDA and CDR2 is SQIVND (reference sequence). Unmatched junction bases numbered 14, after V lost 6 bases and J lost 2 bases. The CDR3 DNA reads TGTGCCAGTAGCCCACCCGAACTAGCGAGAGCCACAGATACGCAGTATTTT. The encoded protein is CASSPPELARATDTQYF.

V gene TRBV9 combines with J gene TRBJ2-1, with 9 nucleotides matching TRBD1. V lost 4 bases and J lost 2; bases outside the gene matches: 7. CDR1 and CDR2 from the germline V gene are SGDLS and YYNGEE. CDR3 length: 16 amino acids. CDR3 region: CASSSRTGVAYNEQFF. The CDR3 coding sequence is TGTGCCAGCAGCTCCCGGACAGGGGTTGCCTACAATGAGCAGTTCTTC.